These 9 T cell receptor beta chains originate from one sample sequenced in a study of blood T cell repertoires in COVID-19. The protocol was immunoSEQ multiplex PCR, while the TCRdb copy is restricted to in-frame clones and leaves out a portion. The sample contains about 320,000 clones, 90% to 95% of which appear only once. Sequencing was performed on PBMCs or T cells enriched from blood (not recorded which). The receptors come from a woman aged 25 to 39 who had been exposed to COVID-19.

The chain has TRBV20-1 and TRBJ1-1; D unclear. In germline, CDR1 is DFQATT, CDR2 SNEGSKA (reference sequence). V shed 2 bases and J shed 3 bases, with 4 bases lying between them. CDR3 size: 11 residues. CDR3 in DNA: TGCAGTGCTAGAACACACACTGAAGCTTTCTTT. It codes for CSARTHTEAFF.

The rearrangement joins TRBV19 to TRBJ1-5; D possibly corresponds to TRBD1 (6 bases). The CDR3 contains 16 residues. From germline, CDR1 is LNHDA and CDR2 SQIVND (reference sequence). The V gene lost 1 base and the J gene lost 0 bases, with 10 bases spanning the gap. CDR3 bases: TGTGCCAGTAGTATAGTTTACAGGGTTAGCAATCAGCCCCAGCATTTT. It encodes CASSIVYRVSNQPQHF.

The chain employs TRBV7-6 and TRBJ1-5; D unresolved. The CDR3 runs to 12 residues. V gave up 3 bases and J gave up 3 bases, with 3 bases separating them. The germline CDR1 and CDR2 sequences are SGHVS and FNYEAQ. CDR3 in amino acids: CASSFYNQPQHF. The DNA of the CDR3 is TGTGCCAGCAGCTTCTACAATCAGCCCCAGCATTTT.

V gene TRBV5-6 combines with J gene TRBJ2-2; 7 bases are a match to TRBD2. This CDR3 is 17 amino acids long. J lost 2 bases, V lost 6 bases, and 13 bases had no gene match. The germline gives CDR1 SGHDT, CDR2 YYEEEE. CDR3 DNA sequence: TGTGCCAGCATCCCATCTCCGGCTAGCGGAAACACCGGGGAGCTGTTTTTT. Translating gives CASIPSPASGNTGELFF.

This rearrangement joins TRBV3-1 (or the pseudogene TRBV3-2) to TRBJ1-2; perhaps TRBD1 as D (5 bases). The CDR3 is 15 amino acids. CDR1 LGHDT and CDR2 YNNKEL come from the germline V gene (reference sequence). Trimming removed 3 bases from V and 0 bases from J, with 11 bases in between. The CDR3 nucleotides read TGTGCCAGCAGCCAGGGGCCTACACCTAACTATGGCTACACCTTC. It yields the protein CASSQGPTPNYGYTF.

The chain is built from TRBV7-6 and TRBJ2-4; 9 bases fit TRBD2. The V gene's germline CDR1 is SGHVS and CDR2 FNYEAQ. This CDR3 has 17 residues. With V trimmed by 3 bases and J by 3 bases, 9 bases remained unmatched. The CDR3 protein is CASSLFPRGGGKNIQYF. The CDR3 DNA follows: TGTGCCAGCAGCTTGTTTCCGCGGGGGGGCGGCAAAAACATTCAGTACTTC.

The V and J genes are TRBV7-4 and TRBJ1-2; 7 bases fit TRBD1. Germline V lookup: CDR1 SGHVT, CDR2 SQSDAQ. The ends lost 4 bases at V and 6 bases at J; junction bases unmatched: 5. This CDR3 is built from 13 residues. CDR3 in amino acids: CASSSQGMNGYTF. CDR3 sequence (DNA): TGTGCCAGCAGCTCACAGGGGATGAATGGCTACACCTTC.

The chain uses TRBV27 and TRBJ2-1, with D perhaps matching TRBD1 (6 bases). Germline CDR1 reads MNHEY; CDR2 reads SMNVEV (reference sequence). V lost 10 bases to trimming and J lost 5 bases, with 15 bases between them. The CDR3 runs to 13 residues. The CDR3 loop is CATRHRDHNEQFF. DNA for the CDR3: TGTGCCACCCGCCACAGGGACCACAATGAGCAGTTCTTC.

The rearrangement links TRBV6-2 or TRBV6-3 to TRBJ2-4, with TRBD2 matching 10 bases. CDR1 is MNHEY and CDR2 is SVGEGT in the germline V gene. The CDR3 is made up of 19 amino acids. Unmatched junction bases numbered 11, after V lost 0 bases and J lost 3 bases. CDR3 loop: CASSYSILAGDSDKNIQYF. The CDR3 DNA follows: TGTGCCAGCAGTTACTCGATCCTAGCGGGGGACTCGGACAAAAACATTCAGTACTTC.